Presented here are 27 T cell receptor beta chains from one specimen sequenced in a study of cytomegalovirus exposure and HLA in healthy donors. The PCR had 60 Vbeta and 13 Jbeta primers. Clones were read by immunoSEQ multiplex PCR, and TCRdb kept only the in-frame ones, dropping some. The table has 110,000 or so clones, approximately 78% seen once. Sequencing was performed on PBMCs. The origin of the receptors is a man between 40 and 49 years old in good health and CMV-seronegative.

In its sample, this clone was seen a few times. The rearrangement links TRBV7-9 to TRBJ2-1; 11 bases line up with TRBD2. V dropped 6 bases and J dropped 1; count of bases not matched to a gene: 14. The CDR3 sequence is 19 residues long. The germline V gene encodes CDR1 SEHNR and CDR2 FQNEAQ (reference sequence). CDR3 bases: TGTGCCAGCAGTTCCGCGACTAGCGGGGCCCCCGAATCCTACAATGAGCAGTTCTTC. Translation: CASSSATSGAPESYNEQFF.

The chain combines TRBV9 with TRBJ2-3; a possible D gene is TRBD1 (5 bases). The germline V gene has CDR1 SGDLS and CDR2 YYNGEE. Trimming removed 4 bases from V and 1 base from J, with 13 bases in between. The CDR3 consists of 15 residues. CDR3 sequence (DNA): TGTGCCAGCAGCATCGACAGTGTTGGCACAGATACGCAGTATTTT. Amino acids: CASSIDSVGTDTQYF.

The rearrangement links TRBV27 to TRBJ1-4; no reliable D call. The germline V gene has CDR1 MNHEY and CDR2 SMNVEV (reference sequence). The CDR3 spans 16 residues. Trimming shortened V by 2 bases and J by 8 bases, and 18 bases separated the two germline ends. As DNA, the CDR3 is TGTGCCAGCAGTTTACGAGGCTCCGGCCGTGGCGAAAAACTGTTTTTT. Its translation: CASSLRGSGRGEKLFF.

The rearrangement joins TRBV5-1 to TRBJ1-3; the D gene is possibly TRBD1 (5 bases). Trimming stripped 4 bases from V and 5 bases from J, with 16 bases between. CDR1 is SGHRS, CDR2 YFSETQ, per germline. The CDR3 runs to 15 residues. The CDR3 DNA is TGCGCCAGCAGCCTGGGCGGGACGGAAAGAAACACCATATATTTT. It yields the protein CASSLGGTERNTIYF.

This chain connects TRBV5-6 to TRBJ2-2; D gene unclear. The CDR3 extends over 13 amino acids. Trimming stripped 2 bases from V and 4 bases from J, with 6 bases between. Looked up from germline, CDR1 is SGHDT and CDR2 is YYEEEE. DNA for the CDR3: TGTGCCAGCAGCTTTAGTAGCACCGGGGAGCTGTTTTTT. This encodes CASSFSSTGELFF.

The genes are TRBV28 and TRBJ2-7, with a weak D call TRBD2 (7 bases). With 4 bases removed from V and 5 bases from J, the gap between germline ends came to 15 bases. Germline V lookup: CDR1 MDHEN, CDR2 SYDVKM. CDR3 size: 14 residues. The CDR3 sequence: CASSSPGGGHEQYF. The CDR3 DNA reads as TGTGCCAGCAGTTCGCCTGGGGGGGGGCACGAGCAGTACTTC.

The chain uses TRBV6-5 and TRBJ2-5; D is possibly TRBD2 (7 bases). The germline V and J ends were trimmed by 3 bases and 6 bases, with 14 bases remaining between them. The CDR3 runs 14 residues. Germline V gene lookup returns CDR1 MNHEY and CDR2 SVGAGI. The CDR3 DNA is TGTGCCAGCAGTTATGGAGAGGGGGGGAAGACCCAGTACTTC. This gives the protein CASSYGEGGKTQYF.

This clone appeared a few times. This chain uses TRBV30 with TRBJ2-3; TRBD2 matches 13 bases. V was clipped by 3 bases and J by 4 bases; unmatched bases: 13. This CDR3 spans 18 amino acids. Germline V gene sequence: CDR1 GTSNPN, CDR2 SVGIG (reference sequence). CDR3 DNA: TGTGCCTGGAGCGGATACGGGGGGACTAGCGGGAAAGCAGATACGCAGTATTTT. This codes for CAWSGYGGTSGKADTQYF.

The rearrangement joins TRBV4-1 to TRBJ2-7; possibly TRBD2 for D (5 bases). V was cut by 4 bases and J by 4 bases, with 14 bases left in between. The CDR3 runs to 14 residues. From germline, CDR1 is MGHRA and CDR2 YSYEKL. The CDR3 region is CASSLVGSGYEQYF. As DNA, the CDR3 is TGCGCCAGCAGCCTGGTTGGGTCGGGGTACGAGCAGTACTTC.

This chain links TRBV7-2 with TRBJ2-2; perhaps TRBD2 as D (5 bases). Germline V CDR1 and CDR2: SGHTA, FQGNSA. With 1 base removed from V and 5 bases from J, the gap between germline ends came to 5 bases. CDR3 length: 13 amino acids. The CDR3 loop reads CASSLGGTGELFF. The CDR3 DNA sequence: TGTGCCAGCAGCTTAGGAGGGACCGGGGAGCTGTTTTTT.

The CDR3 is CASARAGTVSYEQYF. The CDR3 DNA reads TGTGCCAGCGCAAGAGCCGGGACAGTCTCCTACGAGCAGTACTTC. V gene TRBV27 combines with J gene TRBJ2-7; 7 bases are shared with TRBD1. The CDR3 is 15 amino acids. V lost 8 bases to trimming and J lost 0 bases; unmatched junction nucleotides: 10. Germline V gene sequence: CDR1 MNHEY, CDR2 SMNVEV (reference sequence).

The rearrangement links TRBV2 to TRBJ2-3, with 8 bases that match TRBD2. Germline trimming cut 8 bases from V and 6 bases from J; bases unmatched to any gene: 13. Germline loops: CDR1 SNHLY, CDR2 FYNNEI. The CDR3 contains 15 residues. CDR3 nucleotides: TGTGCCAGCGGGTCGGGAAGCGGGGGAAGGGATACGCAGTATTTT. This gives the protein CASGSGSGGRDTQYF. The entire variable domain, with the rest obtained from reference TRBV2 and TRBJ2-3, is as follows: EPEVTQTPSHQVTQMGQEVILRCVPISNHLYFYWYRQILGQKVEFLVSFYNNEISEKSEIFDDQFSVERPDGSNFTLKIRSTKLEDSAMYFCASGSGSGGRDTQYFGPGTRLTVL.

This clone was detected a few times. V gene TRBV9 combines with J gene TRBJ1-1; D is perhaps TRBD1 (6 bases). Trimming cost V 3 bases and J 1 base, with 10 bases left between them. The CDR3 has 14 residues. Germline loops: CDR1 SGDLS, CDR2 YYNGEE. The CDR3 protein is CASSAGVGNTEAFF. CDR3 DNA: TGTGCCAGCAGCGCAGGGGTGGGGAACACTGAAGCTTTCTTT.

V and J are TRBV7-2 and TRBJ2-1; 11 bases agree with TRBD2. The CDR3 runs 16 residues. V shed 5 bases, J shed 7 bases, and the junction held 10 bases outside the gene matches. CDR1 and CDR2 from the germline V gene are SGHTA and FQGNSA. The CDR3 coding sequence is TGTGCCAGCAGCCCCTCGACTAGCGGGATTCTTAATGAGCAGTTCTTC. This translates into CASSPSTSGILNEQFF.

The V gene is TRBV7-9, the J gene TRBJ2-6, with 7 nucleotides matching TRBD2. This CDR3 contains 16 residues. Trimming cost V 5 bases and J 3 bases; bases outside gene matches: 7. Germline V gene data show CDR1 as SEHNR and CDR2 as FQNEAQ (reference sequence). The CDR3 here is CASSPVGGLGANVLTF. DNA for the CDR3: TGTGCCAGCAGCCCCGTGGGAGGGCTTGGGGCCAACGTCCTGACTTTC.

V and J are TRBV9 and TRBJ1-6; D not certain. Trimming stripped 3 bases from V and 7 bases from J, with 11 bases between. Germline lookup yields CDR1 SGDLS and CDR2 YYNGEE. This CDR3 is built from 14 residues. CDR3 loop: CASSGTRENSPLHF. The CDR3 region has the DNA TGTGCCAGCAGCGGTACTCGAGAGAATTCACCCCTCCACTTT.

The DNA of the CDR3 is TGTGCCAGCTCACCACCCCGGTTCTCCTACGAGCAGTACTTC. This gives the protein CASSPPRFSYEQYF. The chain employs TRBV18 and TRBJ2-7; D ambiguous. The germline gives CDR1 KGHSH, CDR2 LQKENI. The V end lost 0 bases, the J end lost 0 bases, and 6 bases lay between the germline ends. The length of the CDR3 is 14 residues.

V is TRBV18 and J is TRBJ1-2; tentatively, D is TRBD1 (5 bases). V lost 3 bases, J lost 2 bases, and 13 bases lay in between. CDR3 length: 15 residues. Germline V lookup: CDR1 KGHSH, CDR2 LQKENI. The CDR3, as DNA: TGTGCCAGCTCACCTATTCCGGAGGGGAACTATGGCTACACCTTC. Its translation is CASSPIPEGNYGYTF.

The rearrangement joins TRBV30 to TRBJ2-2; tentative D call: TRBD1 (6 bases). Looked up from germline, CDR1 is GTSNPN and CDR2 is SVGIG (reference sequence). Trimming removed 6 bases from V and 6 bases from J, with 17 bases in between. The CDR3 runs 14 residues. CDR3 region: CACPGQAVPGELFF. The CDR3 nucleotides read TGTGCCTGCCCGGGACAAGCGGTCCCCGGGGAGCTGTTTTTT.

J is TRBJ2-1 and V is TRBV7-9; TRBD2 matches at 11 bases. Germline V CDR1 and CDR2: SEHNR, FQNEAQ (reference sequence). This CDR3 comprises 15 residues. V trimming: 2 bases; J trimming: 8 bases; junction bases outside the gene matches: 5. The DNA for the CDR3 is TGTGCCAGCAGCTTACTAGCGGGGGGTATCTATGAGCAGTTCTTC. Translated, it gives CASSLLAGGIYEQFF.

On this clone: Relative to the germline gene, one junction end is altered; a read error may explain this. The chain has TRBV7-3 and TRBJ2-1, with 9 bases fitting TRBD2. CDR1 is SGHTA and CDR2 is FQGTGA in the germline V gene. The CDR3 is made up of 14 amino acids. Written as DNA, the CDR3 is TGTGCCGGCAGCTTAGCGGGAGCCCACACTGAGCAGTTCTTC. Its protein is CAGSLAGAHTEQFF.

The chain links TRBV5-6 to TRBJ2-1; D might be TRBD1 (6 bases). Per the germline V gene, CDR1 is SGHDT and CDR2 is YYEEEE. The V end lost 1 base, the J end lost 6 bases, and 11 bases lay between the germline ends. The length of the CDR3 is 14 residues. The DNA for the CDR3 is TGTGCCAGCAGCTTGACAGGGAGTGGCAATGAGCAGTTCTTC. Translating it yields CASSLTGSGNEQFF.

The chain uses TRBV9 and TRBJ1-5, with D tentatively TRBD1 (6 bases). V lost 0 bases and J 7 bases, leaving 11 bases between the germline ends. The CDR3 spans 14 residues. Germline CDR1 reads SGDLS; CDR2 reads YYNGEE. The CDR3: CASSVGTEGQPQHF. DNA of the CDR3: TGTGCCAGCAGCGTAGGGACAGAGGGCCAGCCCCAGCATTTT. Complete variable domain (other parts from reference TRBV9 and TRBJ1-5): DSGVTQTPKHLITATGQRVTLRCSPRSGDLSVYWYQQSLDQGLQFLIQYYNGEERAKGNILERFSAQQFPDLHSELNLSSLELGDSALYFCASSVGTEGQPQHFGDGTRLSIL.

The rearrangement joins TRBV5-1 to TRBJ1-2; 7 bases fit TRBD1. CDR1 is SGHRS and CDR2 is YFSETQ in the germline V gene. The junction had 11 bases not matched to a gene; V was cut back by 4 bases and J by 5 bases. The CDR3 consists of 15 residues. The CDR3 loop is CASSPLNRGAYGYTF. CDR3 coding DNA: TGCGCCAGCAGCCCGCTGAACAGGGGTGCTTATGGCTACACCTTC. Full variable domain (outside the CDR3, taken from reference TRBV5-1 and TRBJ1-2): KAGVTQTPRYLIKTRGQQVTLSCSPISGHRSVSWYQQTPGQGLQFLFEYFSETQRNKGNFPGRFSGRQFSNSRSEMNVSTLELGDSALYLCASSPLNRGAYGYTFGSGTRLTVV.

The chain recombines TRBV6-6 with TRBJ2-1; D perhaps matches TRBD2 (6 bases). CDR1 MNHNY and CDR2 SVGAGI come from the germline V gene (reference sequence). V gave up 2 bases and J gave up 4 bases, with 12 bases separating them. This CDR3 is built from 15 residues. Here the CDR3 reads CASSYVSGPYNEQFF. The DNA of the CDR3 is TGTGCCAGCAGTTACGTCAGCGGGCCTTACAATGAGCAGTTCTTC.

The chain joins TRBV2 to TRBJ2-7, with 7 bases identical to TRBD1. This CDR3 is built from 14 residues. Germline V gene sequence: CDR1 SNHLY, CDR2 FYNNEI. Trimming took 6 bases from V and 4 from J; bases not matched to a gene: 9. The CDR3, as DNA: TGTGCCAGCAGAACCGGGACAGAGTCATACGAGCAGTACTTC. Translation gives CASRTGTESYEQYF.

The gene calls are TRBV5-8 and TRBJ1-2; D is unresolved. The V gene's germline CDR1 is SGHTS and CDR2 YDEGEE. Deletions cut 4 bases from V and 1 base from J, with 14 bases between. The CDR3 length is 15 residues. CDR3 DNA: TGTGCCAGCAGCCGGCCCAGGCTCCTTAACTATGGCTACACCTTC. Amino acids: CASSRPRLLNYGYTF.